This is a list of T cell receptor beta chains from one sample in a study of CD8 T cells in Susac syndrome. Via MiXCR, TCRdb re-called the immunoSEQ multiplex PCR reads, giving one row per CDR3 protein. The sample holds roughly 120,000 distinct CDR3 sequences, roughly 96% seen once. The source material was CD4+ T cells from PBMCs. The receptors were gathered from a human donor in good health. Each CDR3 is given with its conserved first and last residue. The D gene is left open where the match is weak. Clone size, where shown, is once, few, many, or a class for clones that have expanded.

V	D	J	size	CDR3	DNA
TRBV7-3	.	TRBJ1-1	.	CASSAQGNTEAFF	TGTGCCAGCAGCGCACAGGGGAACACTGAAGCTTTCTTT
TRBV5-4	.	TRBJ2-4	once	CASSFGGENIQYF	TGTGCCAGCAGCTTCGGCGGGGAAAACATTCAGTACTTC
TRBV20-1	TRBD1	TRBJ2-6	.	CSAGQAGANVLTF	TGCAGTGCCGGACAGGCTGGGGCCAACGTCCTGACTTTC
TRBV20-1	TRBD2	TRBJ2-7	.	CSARGTRGAYEQYF	TGCAGTGCTAGAGGGACCCGGGGGGCCTACGAGCAGTACTTC
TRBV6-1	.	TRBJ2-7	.	CASSEVTGYSYEQYF	TGTGCCAGCAGTGAAGTGACAGGATACTCCTACGAGCAGTACTTC
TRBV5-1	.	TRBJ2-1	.	CASSLQGGNEQFF	TGCGCCAGCAGCTTGCAGGGAGGCAATGAGCAGTTCTTC
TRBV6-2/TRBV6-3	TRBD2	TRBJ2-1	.	CASSSPSREGNEQFF	TGTGCCAGCAGTTCTCCGTCGCGGGAGGGCAATGAGCAGTTCTTC
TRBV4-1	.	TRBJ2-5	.	CASSQDDKGSETQYF	TGCGCCAGCAGCCAAGATGATAAGGGGTCAGAGACCCAGTACTTC
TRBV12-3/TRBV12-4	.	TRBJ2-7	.	CASSSALEQYF	TGTGCCAGCAGTTCCGCCCTCGAGCAGTACTTC
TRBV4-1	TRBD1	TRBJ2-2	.	CASSLSQTGPTGELFF	TGCGCCAGCAGCCTAAGCCAGACAGGGCCCACCGGGGAGCTGTTTTTT
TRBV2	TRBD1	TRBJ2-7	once	CASSGNRGDPYEQYF	TGTGCCAGCAGTGGGAACAGGGGGGATCCCTACGAGCAGTACTTC
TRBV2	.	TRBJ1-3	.	CASSDLRASSGNTIYF	TGTGCCAGCAGTGACCTCAGGGCATCCTCTGGAAACACCATATATTTT
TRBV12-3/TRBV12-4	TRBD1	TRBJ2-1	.	CASSPGQGAFDNEQFF	TGTGCCAGCAGTCCAGGACAGGGGGCGTTTGACAATGAGCAGTTCTTC
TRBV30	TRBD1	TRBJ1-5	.	CAWEPGQGQPQHF	TGTGCCTGGGAACCGGGACAGGGACAGCCCCAGCATTTT
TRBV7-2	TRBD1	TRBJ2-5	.	CASRATGGRETQYF	TGTGCCAGCAGGGCAACAGGGGGCAGAGAGACCCAGTACTTC
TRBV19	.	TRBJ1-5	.	CASSILTRSENQPQHF	TGTGCCAGTAGTATTTTGACGAGATCGGAAAATCAGCCCCAGCATTTT
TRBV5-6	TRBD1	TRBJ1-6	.	CASSSDRENSPLHF	TGTGCCAGCAGCTCGGACAGGGAGAACTCACCCCTCCACTTT
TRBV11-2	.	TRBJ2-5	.	CASSLTTPQETQYF	TGTGCCAGCAGCCTTACTACCCCGCAAGAGACCCAGTACTTC
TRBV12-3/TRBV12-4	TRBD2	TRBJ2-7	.	CASRRSGSDYEQYF	TGTGCCAGCAGACGTAGCGGGAGTGACTACGAGCAGTACTTC
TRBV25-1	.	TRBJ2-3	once	CASRRGAGDTQYF	TGTGCCAGCAGACGGGGGGCCGGGGATACGCAGTATTTT
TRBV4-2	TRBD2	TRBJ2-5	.	CASSQGTSGSGETQYF	TGTGCCAGCAGCCAGGGGACTAGCGGGAGTGGGGAGACCCAGTACTTC
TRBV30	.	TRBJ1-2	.	CAWRRKGEIDYGYTF	TGTGCCTGGAGACGAAAAGGGGAGATTGACTATGGCTACACCTTC
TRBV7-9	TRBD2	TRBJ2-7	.	CASSLAGGPPYEQYF	TGTGCCAGCAGCCTAGCGGGAGGGCCCCCGTACGAGCAGTACTTC
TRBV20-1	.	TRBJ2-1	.	CSAREIAFGEQFF	TGCAGTGCTCGAGAGATCGCCTTCGGTGAGCAGTTCTTC
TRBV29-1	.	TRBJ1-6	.	CSVGTDYNSPLHF	TGCAGCGTTGGGACGGACTATAATTCACCCCTCCACTTT
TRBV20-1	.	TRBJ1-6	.	CSVVRGGDYNSPLHF	TGCAGTGTTGTCCGGGGGGGCGACTATAATTCACCCCTCCACTTT
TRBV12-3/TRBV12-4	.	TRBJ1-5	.	CASSIDGSNQPQHF	TGTGCCAGCAGTATCGACGGTAGCAATCAGCCCCAGCATTTT
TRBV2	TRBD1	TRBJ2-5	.	CASRTTTGGQETQYF	TGTGCCAGCAGGACAACCACAGGGGGCCAAGAGACCCAGTACTTC
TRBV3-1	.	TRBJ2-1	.	CASSHSGSGYNEQFF	TGTGCCAGCAGCCACTCGGGTAGCGGCTACAATGAGCAGTTCTTC